Below, 27 T cell receptor beta chains from the same sample are listed, as sequenced in a study of early T cells in non-severe SARS-CoV-2 infection. TCRdb ran MiXCR on the 5' RACE reads and lists one entry per CDR3 protein. In the table there are some 83,000 distinct CDR3 sequences, more than 9% of which are singletons. The input for sequencing was whole blood, taken at baseline. These receptors were collected from an adult who was a healthcare worker with PCR-confirmed SARS-CoV-2 infection or an uninfected control (not recorded which).

V is TRBV6-2 or TRBV6-3 and J is TRBJ2-1; D call uncertain. In germline, CDR1 is MNHEY, CDR2 SVGEGT. CDR3 size: 13 residues. V was shortened by 7 bases and J by 8 bases, with 15 bases between the two germline ends. The CDR3 coding sequence is TGTGCCAGCACGCCCGGGCCAAGGGATGAGCAGTTCTTC. Protein product: CASTPGPRDEQFF.

This clonotype has a handful of counts. This CDR3 is CASSLISFGSRFYNEQFF. The CDR3 DNA is TGTGCCAGCAGCTTAATTTCCTTCGGGAGTCGGTTCTACAATGAGCAGTTCTTC. The chain uses TRBV7-8 and TRBJ2-1; possibly TRBD2 for D (6 bases). V lost 2 bases and J lost 3, with 20 bases in between. The CDR3 loop spans 18 amino acids. Germline values: CDR1 SGHVS, CDR2 FQNEAQ.

The J gene is TRBJ2-6, the V gene TRBV4-2; D is uncertain. The CDR3 is 19 residues long. Per germline, CDR1 LGHNA and CDR2 YNFKEQ. The V and J ends lost 1 base and 1 base respectively, with 17 bases between them. The CDR3 DNA reads TGTGCCAGCAGCCAAGTTACCCGGGCAGGTCTATCTGGGGCCAACGTCCTGACTTTC. Its translation: CASSQVTRAGLSGANVLTF.

This clonotype has ten or more counts. The rearrangement links TRBV5-1 to TRBJ2-5; D may be TRBD1 (5 bases). V was trimmed by 3 bases and J by 4 bases, leaving 13 bases between them. CDR3 size: 14 residues. Germline V gene sequence: CDR1 SGHRS, CDR2 YFSETQ. The CDR3 reads CASSYIGALETQYF. CDR3 DNA sequence: TGCGCCAGCAGCTATATAGGGGCCTTAGAGACCCAGTACTTC.

The chain carries TRBV10-1 and TRBJ1-2; D unclear. Germline V gives CDR1 WNHNN, CDR2 SYGVQD (reference sequence). The V gene lost 3 bases and the J gene lost 6 bases, with 8 bases spanning the gap. This CDR3 is 12 amino acids long. The CDR3 DNA is TGCGCCAGCAGTGACACCACCCATGGCTACACCTTC. Translated, it gives CASSDTTHGYTF.

The rearrangement joins TRBV30 to TRBJ2-5; possible D gene TRBD1, 6 bases. The CDR3 contains 13 residues. Trimming cost V 4 bases and J 6 bases, with 15 bases left between them. Germline loops: CDR1 GTSNPN, CDR2 SVGIG (reference sequence). CDR3 sequence: CAWTKQGVKTQYF. CDR3 nucleotide sequence: TGTGCCTGGACAAAACAGGGTGTTAAGACCCAGTACTTC.

This clonotype was seen many times. The chain links TRBV7-6 to TRBJ2-1, with unresolved D. CDR1 is SGHVS, CDR2 FNYEAQ, per germline. Trimming cost V 1 base and J 7 bases, with 14 bases left between them. The CDR3 spans 15 residues. CDR3 DNA: TGTGCCAGCAGCTTAGGCTCGGCGGCCGAAAATGAGCAGTTCTTC. It specifies CASSLGSAAENEQFF.

This chain joins TRBV20-1 and TRBJ1-1, with D perhaps matching TRBD1 (6 bases). The CDR3 runs 12 residues. Germline lookup yields CDR1 DFQATT and CDR2 SNEGSKA (reference sequence). Trimming removed 6 bases from V and 11 bases from J, with 19 bases in between. CDR3 sequence reads: CSAPEGGRGAFF. The CDR3 region has the DNA TGCAGTGCCCCGGAGGGGGGTAGAGGTGCTTTCTTT.

This clonotype was detected many times. The V call is TRBV20-1, the J call TRBJ2-7; perhaps TRBD2 as D (6 bases). The germline gives CDR1 DFQATT, CDR2 SNEGSKA (reference sequence). The V end was cut by 3 bases, the J end by 2 bases, with 23 bases between. This CDR3 is built from 17 residues. The CDR3 loop reads CSAREGTSIGGAYEQYF. Written as DNA, the CDR3 is TGCAGTGCTAGGGAGGGCACCTCTATAGGCGGCGCCTACGAGCAGTACTTC.

This clonotype was recorded a few times. This chain uses TRBV4-2 with TRBJ2-2; D unclear. V lost 4 bases and J lost 3, with 9 bases in between. The germline V gene encodes CDR1 LGHNA and CDR2 YNFKEQ. The CDR3 consists of 14 residues. The CDR3 sequence: CASSRDTYTGELFF. The DNA for the CDR3 is TGTGCCAGCAGCCGCGACACTTACACCGGGGAGCTGTTTTTT.

The chain couples TRBV7-9 to TRBJ2-5; D is ambiguous. Per the germline V gene, CDR1 is SEHNR and CDR2 is FQNEAQ (reference sequence). With 3 bases removed from V and 1 base from J, the gap between germline ends came to 9 bases. CDR3 length: 14 residues. CDR3 DNA sequence: TGTGCCAGCAGCTTGGTCCGGGCCCAAGAGACCCAGTACTTC. Its protein product is CASSLVRAQETQYF. The full variable domain, its missing parts supplied by reference TRBV7-9 and TRBJ2-5, is DTGVSQNPRHKITKRGQNVTFRCDPISEHNRLYWYRQTLGQGPEFLTYFQNEAQLEKSRLLSDRFSAERPKGSFSTLEIQRTEQGDSAMYLCASSLVRAQETQYFGPGTRLLVL.

V gene TRBV12-3 or TRBV12-4 combines with J gene TRBJ2-1, with TRBD2 as a possible D gene (6 bases). The CDR3 consists of 14 residues. Trimming removed 6 bases at V and 5 bases at J, with 14 bases between. This CDR3 is CASSKIGSHNEQFF. Written as DNA, the CDR3 is TGTGCCAGCAGCAAAATCGGGAGTCACAATGAGCAGTTCTTC.

This clonotype was seen only a few times. The J gene is TRBJ2-3, the V gene TRBV9, with 7 positions matching TRBD1. J gave up 1 base and V 0 bases, and 2 bases lay outside the gene matches. Germline V CDR1 and CDR2: SGDLS, YYNGEE. The CDR3 loop spans 15 amino acids. The CDR3, as DNA: TGTGCCAGCAGCGTAGGTGGGACAGGCACAGATACGCAGTATTTT. Translation gives CASSVGGTGTDTQYF.

This chain uses TRBV7-6 with TRBJ2-7; 8 nucleotides match TRBD1. From germline, CDR1 is SGHVS and CDR2 FNYEAQ. Losses at the gene ends were 5 bases for V and 2 bases for J; bases not matched to a gene: 5. This CDR3 comprises 14 residues. CDR3 amino acids: CASSPPDRAYEQYF. The CDR3 coding sequence is TGTGCCAGCAGCCCGCCGGACAGGGCCTACGAGCAGTACTTC.

This clonotype was seen a few times. The chain has TRBV20-1 and TRBJ2-6, with unresolved D. V lost 1 base and J 0 bases, leaving 16 bases between the germline ends. Per germline, CDR1 DFQATT and CDR2 SNEGSKA (reference sequence). There are 18 residues in the CDR3. The CDR3 DNA reads as TGCAGTGCTAGAGGAGGCGGCACTCAGCCCTCTGGGGCCAACGTCCTGACTTTC. It translates to CSARGGGTQPSGANVLTF.

There are a few counts of this clonotype. The chain couples TRBV6-1 to TRBJ1-4; D is ambiguous. CDR3 length equals 13 residues. V lost 9 bases and J lost 2, with 10 bases in between. Germline V lookup: CDR1 MNHNS, CDR2 SASEGT. CDR3 nucleotides: TGTGCCAGTATACAAGGGACTAATGAAAAACTGTTTTTT. Protein: CASIQGTNEKLFF.

This clonotype has a handful of counts. CDR3 in DNA: TGTGCCTGGAAGGCAGGACGCTCCTACAATGAGCAGTTCTTC. Protein sequence: CAWKAGRSYNEQFF. This rearrangement joins TRBV30 to TRBJ2-1; D is uncertain. V lost 4 bases to trimming and J lost 0 bases, with 10 bases between them. The CDR3 contains 14 residues. CDR1 is GTSNPN, CDR2 SVGIG, per germline (reference sequence).

This chain connects TRBV30 to TRBJ2-7; D possibly corresponds to TRBD2 (6 bases). The CDR3 has 12 residues. The ends were cut back, 3 bases at V and 6 bases at J, with 12 bases in the middle. The germline gives CDR1 GTSNPN, CDR2 SVGIG (reference sequence). CDR3 amino acids: CAWSRDWGEQYF. In nucleotides, the CDR3 is TGTGCCTGGAGCCGGGACTGGGGCGAGCAGTACTTC.

The rearrangement links TRBV21-1 to TRBJ2-7. TRBV21-1 is a known pseudogene. The CDR3 consists of 14 residues. The CDR3 region is CASSNQDSSYEQYF. The CDR3 nucleotides read TGTGCCAGCAGCAACCAGGACAGCTCCTACGAGCAGTACTTC.

V gene TRBV4-2 combines with J gene TRBJ2-2, with 9 bases that match TRBD2. Germline CDR1 reads LGHNA; CDR2 reads YNFKEQ. V shed 0 bases and J 6 bases; nucleotides not matched to a gene: 5. The length of the CDR3 is 16 residues. CDR3: CASSQEGLAPSGELFF. The CDR3 DNA sequence: TGTGCCAGCAGCCAAGAAGGACTAGCGCCGTCCGGGGAGCTGTTTTTT.

This clonotype was seen more than once but under ten times. The V call is TRBV6-2 or TRBV6-3, the J call TRBJ2-4, with 11 positions matching TRBD2. Per the germline V gene, CDR1 is MNHEY and CDR2 is SVGEGT. The ends lost 6 bases at V and 0 bases at J; junction bases unmatched: 16. CDR3 length: 20 residues. Written as DNA, the CDR3 is TGTGCCAGCAGAGGCTACCAGGGACTAGCGGTCGGAAGAGCCAAAAACATTCAGTACTTC. Its translation: CASRGYQGLAVGRAKNIQYF.

Ten or more counts support this clonotype. V and J are TRBV6-4 and TRBJ2-2; D gene ambiguous. CDR1 is MRHNA and CDR2 is SNTAGT in the germline V gene. Trimming removed 3 bases at V and 5 bases at J, with 7 bases between. CDR3 length: 13 residues. CDR3 sequence (DNA): TGTGCCAGCAGTGAAAAGGAGACCGGGGAGCTGTTTTTT. Residues: CASSEKETGELFF.

The chain combines TRBV10-3 with TRBJ1-1, with 9 bases lining up with TRBD1. CDR3 size: 13 residues. Germline trimming cut 11 bases from V and 0 bases from J; bases unmatched to any gene: 4. Germline V lookup: CDR1 ENHRY, CDR2 SYGVKD. This CDR3 reads CAGRDRVNTEAFF. The CDR3 DNA is TGTGCCGGTAGGGACAGGGTGAACACTGAAGCTTTCTTT.

This clonotype was detected only a few times. The chain is built from TRBV10-2 and TRBJ2-1; no reliable D call. CDR3 length: 12 amino acids. Trimming pared 2 bases from V and 10 bases from J, leaving 9 bases between. Per the germline V gene, CDR1 is WSHSY and CDR2 is SAAADI. The CDR3 nucleotides read TGCGCCAGCAGTGAGCGACTCCGAGAGCAGTTCTTC. Protein sequence: CASSERLREQFF.

This sequence joins TRBV7-3 and TRBJ1-1, with no clear D. V was cut by 7 bases and J by 3 bases, with 12 bases left in between. The length of the CDR3 is 13 residues. Germline V gives CDR1 SGHTA, CDR2 FQGTGA. The CDR3 coding sequence is TGTGCCAGCAAAAGAGGCGCGGACACTGAAGCTTTCTTT. This translates into CASKRGADTEAFF. The entire variable domain, with the rest obtained from reference TRBV7-3 and TRBJ1-1, is as follows: GAGVSQTPSNKVTEKGKYVELRCDPISGHTALYWYRQSLGQGPEFLIYFQGTGAADDSGLPNDRFFAVRPEGSVSTLKIQRTERGDSAVYLCASKRGADTEAFFGQGTRLTVV.

This clonotype occurred a few times. The chain couples TRBV29-1 to TRBJ1-2, with TRBD1 as a possible D gene (5 bases). Germline CDR1 reads SQVTM; CDR2 reads ANQGSEA. The V and J ends lost 7 bases and 6 bases respectively, with 15 bases between them. The CDR3 loop spans 12 amino acids. CDR3 bases: TGCAGCGCAGGCGACAGATATAATGGCTACACCTTC. Amino acids: CSAGDRYNGYTF.

The table lists this clonotype with a few counts. This chain uses TRBV6-4 with TRBJ1-1; TRBD1 is a possible D gene (5 bases). The CDR3 consists of 13 residues. The ends were cut back, 6 bases at V and 1 base at J, with 9 bases in the middle. CDR1 is MRHNA and CDR2 is SNTAGT in the germline V gene. CDR3 loop: CASSPQANTEAFF. The CDR3 DNA reads as TGTGCCAGCAGCCCACAGGCGAACACTGAAGCTTTCTTT.